The sequence of this TCR beta chain was determined in a study of chemoradiotherapy in HPV16-positive cancers. TCRdb keeps only in-frame clones here, not all; method: immunoSEQ multiplex PCR. The profile shows around 9,200 clones, about 80% of them singletons. Deletions cut 3 bases from V and 8 bases from J, with 14 bases between. The germline V gene has CDR1 SGDLS and CDR2 YYNGEE. There are 14 residues in the CDR3. This clone has more than one count but fewer than ten. The source of this sequence is a human donor with HPV-associated anogenital cancer. Collection took place from a patient who underwent chemoradiotherapy. The chain links TRBV9 to TRBJ1-4; D gene ambiguous. In DNA, the CDR3 is TGTGCCAGCAGCGGATCGGGGTCGGCCGAAAAACTGTTTTTT. Translation gives CASSGSGSAEKLFF.